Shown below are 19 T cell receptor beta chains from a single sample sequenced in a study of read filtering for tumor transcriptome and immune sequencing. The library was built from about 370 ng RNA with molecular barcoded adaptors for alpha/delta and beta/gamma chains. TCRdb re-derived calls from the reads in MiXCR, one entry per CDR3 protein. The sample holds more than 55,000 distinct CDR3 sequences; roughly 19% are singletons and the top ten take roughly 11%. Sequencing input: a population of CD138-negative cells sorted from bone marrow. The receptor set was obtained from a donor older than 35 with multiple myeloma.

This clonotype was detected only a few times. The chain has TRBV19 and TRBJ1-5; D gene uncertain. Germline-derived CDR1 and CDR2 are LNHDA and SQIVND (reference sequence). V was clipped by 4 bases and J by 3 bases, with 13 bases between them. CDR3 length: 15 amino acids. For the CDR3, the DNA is TGTGCCAGTAGTACAGGACCCTTCTCCAATCAGCCCCAGCATTTT. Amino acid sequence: CASSTGPFSNQPQHF.

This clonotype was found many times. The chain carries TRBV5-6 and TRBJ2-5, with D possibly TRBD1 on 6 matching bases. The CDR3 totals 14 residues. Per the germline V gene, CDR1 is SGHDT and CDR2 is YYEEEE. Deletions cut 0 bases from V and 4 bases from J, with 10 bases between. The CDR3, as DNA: TGTGCCAGCAGCTTGGAGGGGGTTGGAGAGACCCAGTACTTC. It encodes CASSLEGVGETQYF. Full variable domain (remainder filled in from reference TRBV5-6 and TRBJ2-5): DAGVTQSPTHLIKTRGQQVTLRCSPKSGHDTVSWYQQALGQGPQFIFQYYEEEERQRGNFPDRFSGHQFPNYSSELNVNALLLGDSALYLCASSLEGVGETQYFGPGTRLLVL.

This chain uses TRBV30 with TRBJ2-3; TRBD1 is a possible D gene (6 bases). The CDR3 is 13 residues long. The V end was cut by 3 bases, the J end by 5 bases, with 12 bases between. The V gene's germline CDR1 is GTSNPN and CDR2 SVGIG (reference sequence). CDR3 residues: CAWSLGQLDTQYF. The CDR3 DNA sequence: TGTGCCTGGAGCCTCGGACAGCTAGATACGCAGTATTTT. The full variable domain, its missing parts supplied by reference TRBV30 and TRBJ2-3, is SQTIHQWPATLVQPVGSPLSLECTVEGTSNPNLYWYRQAAGRGLQLLFYSVGIGQISSEVPQNLSASRPQDRQFILSSKKLLLSDSGFYLCAWSLGQLDTQYFGPGTRLTVL.

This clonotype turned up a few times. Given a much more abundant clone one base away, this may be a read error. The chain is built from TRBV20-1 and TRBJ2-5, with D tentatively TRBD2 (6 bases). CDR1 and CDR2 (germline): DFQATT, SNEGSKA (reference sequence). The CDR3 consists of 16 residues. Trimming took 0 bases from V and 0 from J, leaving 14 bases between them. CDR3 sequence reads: CSARDPCGNHQETQYF. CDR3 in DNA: TGCAGTGCTAGAGATCCCTGCGGGAATCACCAAGAGACCCAGTACTTC.

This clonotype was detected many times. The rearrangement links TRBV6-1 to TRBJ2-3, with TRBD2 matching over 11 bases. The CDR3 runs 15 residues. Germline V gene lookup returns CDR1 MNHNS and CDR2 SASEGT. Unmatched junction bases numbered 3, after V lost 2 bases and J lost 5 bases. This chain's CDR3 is CASSELAGGQDTQYF. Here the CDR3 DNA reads TGTGCCAGCAGTGAACTAGCGGGGGGCCAAGATACGCAGTATTTT.

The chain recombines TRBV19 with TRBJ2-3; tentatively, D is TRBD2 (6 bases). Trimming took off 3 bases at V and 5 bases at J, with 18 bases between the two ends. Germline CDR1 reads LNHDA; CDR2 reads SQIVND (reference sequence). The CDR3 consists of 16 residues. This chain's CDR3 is CASSIRGTALGDTQYF. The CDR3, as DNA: TGTGCCAGTAGTATCCGGGGGACCGCCCTGGGAGATACGCAGTATTTT.

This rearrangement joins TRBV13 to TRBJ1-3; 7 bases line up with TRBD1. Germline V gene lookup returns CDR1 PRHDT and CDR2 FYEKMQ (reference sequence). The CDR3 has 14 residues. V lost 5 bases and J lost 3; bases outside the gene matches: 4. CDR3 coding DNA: TGTGCCAGCAGCAAGAGGGGGCTTGGAAACACCATATATTTT. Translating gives CASSKRGLGNTIYF.

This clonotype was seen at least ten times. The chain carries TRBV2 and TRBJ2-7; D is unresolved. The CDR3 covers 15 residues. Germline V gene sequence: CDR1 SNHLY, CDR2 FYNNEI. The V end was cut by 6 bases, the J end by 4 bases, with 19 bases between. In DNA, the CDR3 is TGTGCCAGCAGGGTTTCGTTGCTCCCCATTTACGAGCAGTACTTC. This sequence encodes CASRVSLLPIYEQYF. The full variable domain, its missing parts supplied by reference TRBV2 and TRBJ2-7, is EPEVTQTPSHQVTQMGQEVILRCVPISNHLYFYWYRQILGQKVEFLVSFYNNEISEKSEIFDDQFSVERPDGSNFTLKIRSTKLEDSAMYFCASRVSLLPIYEQYFGPGTRLTVT.

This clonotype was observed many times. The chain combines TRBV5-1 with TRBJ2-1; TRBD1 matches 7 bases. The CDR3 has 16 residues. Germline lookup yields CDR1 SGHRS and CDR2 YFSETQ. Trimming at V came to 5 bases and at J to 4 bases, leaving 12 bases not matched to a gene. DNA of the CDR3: TGCGCCAGCAGAGATTCCCCGGGACAGTTTTACAATGAGCAGTTCTTC. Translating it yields CASRDSPGQFYNEQFF. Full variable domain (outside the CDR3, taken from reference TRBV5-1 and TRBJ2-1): KAGVTQTPRYLIKTRGQQVTLSCSPISGHRSVSWYQQTPGQGLQFLFEYFSETQRNKGNFPGRFSGRQFSNSRSEMNVSTLELGDSALYLCASRDSPGQFYNEQFFGPGTRLTVL.

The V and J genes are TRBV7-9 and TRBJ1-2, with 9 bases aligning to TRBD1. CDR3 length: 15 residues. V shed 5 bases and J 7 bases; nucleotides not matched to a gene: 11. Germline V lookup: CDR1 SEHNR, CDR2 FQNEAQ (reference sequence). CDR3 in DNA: TGTGCCAGCAGCCGCTCGACAGGGGGGGGAAGTGGCTACACCTTC. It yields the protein CASSRSTGGGSGYTF. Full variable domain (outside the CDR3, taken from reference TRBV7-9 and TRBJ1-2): DTGVSQNPRHKITKRGQNVTFRCDPISEHNRLYWYRQTLGQGPEFLTYFQNEAQLEKSRLLSDRFSAERPKGSFSTLEIQRTEQGDSAMYLCASSRSTGGGSGYTFGSGTRLTVV.

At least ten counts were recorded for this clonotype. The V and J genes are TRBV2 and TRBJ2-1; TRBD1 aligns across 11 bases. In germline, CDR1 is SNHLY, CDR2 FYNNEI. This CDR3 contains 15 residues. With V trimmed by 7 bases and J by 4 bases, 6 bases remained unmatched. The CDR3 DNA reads TGTGCCAGCAAAAGGGGACAGGGGGTGTACAATGAGCAGTTCTTC. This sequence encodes CASKRGQGVYNEQFF.

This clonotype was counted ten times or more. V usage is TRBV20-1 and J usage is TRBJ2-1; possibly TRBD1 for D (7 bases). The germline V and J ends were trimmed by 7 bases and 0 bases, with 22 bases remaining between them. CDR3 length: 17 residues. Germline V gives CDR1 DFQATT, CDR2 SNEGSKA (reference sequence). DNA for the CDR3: TGCAGTGGCAGGGGGGACTCGACGGGGTCCTCCTACAATGAGCAGTTCTTC. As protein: CSGRGDSTGSSYNEQFF.

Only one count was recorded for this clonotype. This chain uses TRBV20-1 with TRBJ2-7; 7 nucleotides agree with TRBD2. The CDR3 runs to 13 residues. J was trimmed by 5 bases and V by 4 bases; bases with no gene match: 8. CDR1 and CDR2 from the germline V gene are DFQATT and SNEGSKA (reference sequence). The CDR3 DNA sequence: TGCAGTGCTATAACCGGGACTACCCACGAGCAGTACTTC. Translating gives CSAITGTTHEQYF.

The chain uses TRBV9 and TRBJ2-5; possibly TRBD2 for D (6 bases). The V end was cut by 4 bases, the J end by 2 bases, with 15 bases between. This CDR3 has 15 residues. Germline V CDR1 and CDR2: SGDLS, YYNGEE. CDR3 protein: CASSPTSRPQETQYF. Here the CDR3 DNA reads TGTGCCAGCAGCCCCACTAGCAGACCACAAGAGACCCAGTACTTC. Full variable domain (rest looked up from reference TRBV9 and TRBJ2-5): DSGVTQTPKHLITATGQRVTLRCSPRSGDLSVYWYQQSLDQGLQFLIQYYNGEERAKGNILERFSAQQFPDLHSELNLSSLELGDSALYFCASSPTSRPQETQYFGPGTRLLVL.

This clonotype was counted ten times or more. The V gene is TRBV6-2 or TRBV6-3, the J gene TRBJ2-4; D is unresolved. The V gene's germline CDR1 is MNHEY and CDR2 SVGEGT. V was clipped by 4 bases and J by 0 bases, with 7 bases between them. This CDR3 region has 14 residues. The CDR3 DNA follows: TGTGCCAGCAGTTTCAGAGTAGCCAAAAACATTCAGTACTTC. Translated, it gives CASSFRVAKNIQYF.

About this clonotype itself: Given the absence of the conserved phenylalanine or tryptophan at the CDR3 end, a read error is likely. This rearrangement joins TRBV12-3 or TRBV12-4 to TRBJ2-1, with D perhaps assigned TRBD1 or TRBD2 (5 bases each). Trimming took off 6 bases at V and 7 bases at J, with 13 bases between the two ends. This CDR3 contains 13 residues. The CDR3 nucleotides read TGTGCCAGCAGCTTTTCTGAGGGGAATGAGCAGTTCTCC. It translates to CASSFSEGNEQFS.

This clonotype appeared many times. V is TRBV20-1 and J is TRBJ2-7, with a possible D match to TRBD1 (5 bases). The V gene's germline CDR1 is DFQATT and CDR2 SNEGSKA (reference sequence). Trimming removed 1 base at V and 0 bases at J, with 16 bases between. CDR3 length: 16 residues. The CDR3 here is CSARALPPTGSYEQYF. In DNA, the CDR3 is TGCAGTGCTAGAGCCTTGCCACCAACAGGCTCCTACGAGCAGTACTTC.

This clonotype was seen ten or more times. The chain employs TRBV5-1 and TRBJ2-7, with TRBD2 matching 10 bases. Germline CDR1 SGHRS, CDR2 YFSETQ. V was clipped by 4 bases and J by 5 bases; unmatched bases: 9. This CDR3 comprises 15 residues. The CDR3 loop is CASSTYSGGLDEQYF. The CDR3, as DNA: TGCGCCAGCAGCACCTATAGCGGGGGGTTGGACGAGCAGTACTTC.

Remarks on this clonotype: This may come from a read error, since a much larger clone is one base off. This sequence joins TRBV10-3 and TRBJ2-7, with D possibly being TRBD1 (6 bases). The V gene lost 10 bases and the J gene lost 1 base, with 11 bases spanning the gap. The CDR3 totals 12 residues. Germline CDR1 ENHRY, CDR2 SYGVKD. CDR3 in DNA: TGTGCCAACCGCGGACAGTCCTACGAGCAGTACTTC. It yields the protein CANRGQSYEQYF.